Shown below are 27 T cell receptor beta chains from a single sample sequenced in a study of tumor-infiltrating lymphocytes in localized non-small cell lung cancer. Clones were sequenced by immunoSEQ multiplex PCR, and TCRdb holds only the in-frame ones, with some missing. The sample contains 12,000 or so clones, 78% of which appear only once. The source material was lung tumor tissue. These receptors were taken from a human donor with non-small cell lung cancer.

This chain joins TRBV19 and TRBJ2-2; TRBD2 matches at 7 bases. This CDR3 region has 14 residues. CDR1 is LNHDA, CDR2 SQIVND, per germline (reference sequence). The junction had 3 bases not matched to a gene; V was cut back by 6 bases and J by 2 bases. CDR3 in amino acids: CASRGGGNTGELFF. The CDR3 DNA reads as TGTGCCAGTAGGGGCGGGGGAAACACCGGGGAGCTGTTTTTT.

J is TRBJ1-4 and V is TRBV6-5; the D is unclear. Germline lookup yields CDR1 MNHEY and CDR2 SVGAGI. There are 13 residues in the CDR3. The V end was cut by 6 bases, the J end by 0 bases, with 5 bases between. The CDR3 spells CASRATTNEKLFF. Written as DNA, the CDR3 is TGTGCCAGCAGGGCCACAACTAATGAAAAACTGTTTTTT.

The rearrangement joins TRBV4-3 to TRBJ2-2; D ambiguous. This CDR3 has 13 residues. Trimming removed 1 base at V and 7 bases at J, with 7 bases between. Germline CDR1 LGHNA, CDR2 YSLEER. This chain's CDR3 is CASSQVSFGELFF. CDR3 nucleotide sequence: TGCGCCAGCAGCCAAGTATCCTTCGGGGAGCTGTTTTTT.

The chain uses TRBV2 and TRBJ1-5; the D is unclear. CDR3 size: 13 residues. From germline, CDR1 is SNHLY and CDR2 FYNNEI. Trimming stripped 7 bases from V and 0 bases from J, with 7 bases between. The CDR3 DNA reads TGTGCCAGCACCGGATTTAGCAATCAGCCCCAGCATTTT. Translating it yields CASTGFSNQPQHF.

This chain uses TRBV7-8 with TRBJ2-3; D is ambiguous. The CDR3 totals 18 residues. The germline V gene has CDR1 SGHVS and CDR2 FQNEAQ. Deletions cut 4 bases from V and 0 bases from J, with 20 bases between. The CDR3 DNA follows: TGTGCCAGCAGCTCCACCCGTTTAACGGGCGGAAGCACAGATACGCAGTATTTT. Translated, it gives CASSSTRLTGGSTDTQYF.

The chain combines TRBV6-6 with TRBJ1-1, with 7 bases aligning to TRBD1. The CDR3 consists of 15 residues. With 2 bases clipped from V and 1 base from J, the junction kept 4 bases outside the gene matches. Germline assignment: CDR1 MNHNY and CDR2 SVGAGI (reference sequence). The CDR3 here is CASSYDRDTNTEAFF. The CDR3 DNA sequence: TGTGCCAGCAGTTACGACAGGGATACGAACACTGAAGCTTTCTTT.

The chain employs TRBV4-1 and TRBJ1-1; D might be TRBD1 (5 bases). The germline CDR1 and CDR2 sequences are MGHRA and YSYEKL. The CDR3 extends over 14 amino acids. V shed 0 bases and J shed 6 bases, with 11 bases lying between them. CDR3 sequence: CASSQEGRVAEAFF. The CDR3 coding sequence is TGCGCCAGCAGCCAAGAGGGCAGGGTCGCTGAAGCTTTCTTT.

This chain links TRBV10-1 with TRBJ2-2; D not resolved. The V and J ends lost 0 bases and 3 bases respectively, with 14 bases between them. The CDR3 contains 17 residues. CDR1 is WNHNN, CDR2 SYGVQD, per germline (reference sequence). The CDR3 region is CASSESILGRYTGELFF. CDR3 nucleotide sequence: TGCGCCAGCAGTGAGTCGATCCTGGGAAGGTACACCGGGGAGCTGTTTTTT.

This clone appeared a few times. The rearrangement links TRBV4-1 to TRBJ1-1, with TRBD1 matching over 9 bases. V was pared by 1 base and J by 6 bases, with 12 bases of the junction left unmatched. This CDR3 comprises 17 residues. Germline V CDR1 and CDR2: MGHRA, YSYEKL. The CDR3 sequence is CASSQGGTGTKRAEAFF. The CDR3 DNA follows: TGCGCCAGCAGCCAAGGGGGGACAGGGACAAAGAGGGCTGAAGCTTTCTTT.

The V call is TRBV7-8, the J call TRBJ2-1, with D possibly matching TRBD2 (5 bases). The length of the CDR3 is 13 residues. V shed 5 bases and J shed 8 bases, with 13 bases lying between them. Germline values: CDR1 SGHVS, CDR2 FQNEAQ. The CDR3 is CASSPPARDEQFF. The CDR3, as DNA: TGTGCCAGCAGCCCCCCGGCGAGGGATGAGCAGTTCTTC.

CDR3 nucleotides: TGTGCCAGCAGTGTAGAGCGGGGGGCCTACAATGAGCAGTTCTTC. Translation gives CASSVERGAYNEQFF. The gene calls are TRBV2 and TRBJ2-1; TRBD2 aligns across 9 bases. The CDR3 consists of 15 residues. Trimming at V came to 4 bases and at J to 2 bases, leaving 3 bases not matched to a gene. The germline V gene encodes CDR1 SNHLY and CDR2 FYNNEI.

The chain combines TRBV2 with TRBJ2-1; TRBD2 aligns across 9 bases. The CDR3 sequence is 14 residues long. V trimming: 7 bases; J trimming: 2 bases; junction bases outside the gene matches: 3. Germline assignment: CDR1 SNHLY and CDR2 FYNNEI. DNA for the CDR3: TGTGCCAGCACGCGGGGGGGCACCTACAATGAGCAGTTCTTC. This codes for CASTRGGTYNEQFF.

The CDR3 region has the DNA TGTGCCAGCAGCTTTTTTTCCGGGGGGACGGAAAAACTGTTTTTT. It specifies CASSFFSGGTEKLFF. V gene TRBV11-2 combines with J gene TRBJ1-4, with D tentatively TRBD1 (5 bases). CDR1 is SGHAT, CDR2 FQNNGV, per germline. V lost 3 bases and J lost 8, with 16 bases in between. The CDR3 totals 15 residues.

CDR3 region: CASSVAAGGWVQETQYF. CDR3 sequence (DNA): TGTGCCAGCAGCGTAGCTGCGGGGGGGTGGGTTCAAGAGACCCAGTACTTC. The chain employs TRBV9 and TRBJ2-5, with 9 positions matching TRBD2. Losses at the gene ends were 0 bases for V and 2 bases for J; bases not matched to a gene: 8. Germline V CDR1 and CDR2: SGDLS, YYNGEE. The CDR3 covers 17 residues.

This chain uses TRBV15 with TRBJ2-5; TRBD1 or TRBD2 may be the D gene (5 bases each). Germline lookup yields CDR1 LNHNV and CDR2 YYDKDF (reference sequence). V lost 0 bases and J lost 1, with 21 bases in between. There are 19 residues in the CDR3. The CDR3 sequence is CATSRDTGQVWGGQETQYF. The CDR3 nucleotides are TGTGCCACCAGCAGAGATACGGGGCAGGTTTGGGGTGGCCAAGAGACCCAGTACTTC.

CDR3 residues: CASSATAQGEKLFF. The CDR3 DNA follows: TGTGCCAGCAGCGCAACGGCACAGGGGGAAAAACTGTTTTTT. The gene calls are TRBV9 and TRBJ1-4; TRBD1 agrees at 7 bases. In germline, CDR1 is SGDLS, CDR2 YYNGEE. The J segment lost 8 bases and the V segment lost 3 bases, leaving 7 bases of the junction unmatched. The CDR3 extends over 14 amino acids. The full variable domain, in which reference TRBV9 and TRBJ1-4 provide the parts outside the CDR3, is DSGVTQTPKHLITATGQRVTLRCSPRSGDLSVYWYQQSLDQGLQFLIQYYNGEERAKGNILERFSAQQFPDLHSELNLSSLELGDSALYFCASSATAQGEKLFFGSGTQLSVL.

This chain joins TRBV28 and TRBJ1-2; maybe TRBD1 (6 bases). With 5 bases removed from V and 4 bases from J, the gap between germline ends came to 20 bases. The CDR3 contains 16 residues. Per germline, CDR1 MDHEN and CDR2 SYDVKM. The CDR3 region is CASSPRLWAGAYGYTF. The CDR3 DNA reads TGTGCCAGCAGTCCCCGCCTCTGGGCAGGGGCCTATGGCTACACCTTC.

The chain employs TRBV4-3 and TRBJ2-3; D is unresolved. V shed 0 bases and J shed 6 bases, with 7 bases lying between them. Germline loops: CDR1 LGHNA, CDR2 YSLEER. The CDR3 runs to 13 residues. The CDR3: CASSQDTHDTQYF. The CDR3 DNA is TGCGCCAGCAGCCAAGATACCCACGATACGCAGTATTTT.

The gene calls are TRBV19 and TRBJ1-2, with D uncertain. V lost 4 bases and J lost 6, with 9 bases in between. This CDR3 is 12 amino acids long. The germline V gene has CDR1 LNHDA and CDR2 SQIVND (reference sequence). The CDR3 loop is CASSRPLDGYTF. The CDR3 DNA is TGTGCCAGTAGTAGACCCCTAGATGGCTACACCTTC.

The chain couples TRBV6-6 to TRBJ2-7; D perhaps matches TRBD2 (5 bases). Deletions cut 2 bases from V and 3 bases from J, with 8 bases between. The CDR3 has 13 residues. Germline V gene data show CDR1 as MNHNY and CDR2 as SVGAGI (reference sequence). The CDR3 bases are TGTGCCAGCAGTTACGCTGACTACTACGAGCAGTACTTC. Protein product: CASSYADYYEQYF.

The V and J genes are TRBV11-3 and TRBJ1-1, with TRBD1 identical over 10 bases. There are 18 residues in the CDR3. The ends lost 0 bases at V and 5 bases at J; junction bases unmatched: 12. Germline V lookup: CDR1 SGHNT, CDR2 YENEEA. The CDR3 sequence: CASSLDVWGGTGETEAFF. The CDR3 region has the DNA TGTGCCAGCAGCTTAGATGTTTGGGGCGGGACAGGGGAAACTGAAGCTTTCTTT.

This clone was counted once. The chain is built from TRBV6-1 and TRBJ2-7; D may match TRBD1 or TRBD2 (5 bases each). The CDR3 is 15 amino acids. V dropped 4 bases and J dropped 3 bases, with 16 bases sitting between them. The germline CDR1 and CDR2 sequences are MNHNS and SASEGT. In DNA form, the CDR3 reads TGTGCCAGCAGTGGAGAGGGCAGGGTCGGCTACGAGCAGTACTTC. Translating gives CASSGEGRVGYEQYF.

The chain combines TRBV10-2 with TRBJ2-7; TRBD2 matches 10 bases. J lost 6 bases, V lost 6 bases, and 8 bases had no gene match. There are 14 residues in the CDR3. Looked up from germline, CDR1 is WSHSY and CDR2 is SAAADI. The CDR3 protein is CASRAWTSGVEQYF. The CDR3 nucleotides are TGCGCCAGCAGGGCGTGGACTAGCGGTGTCGAGCAGTACTTC.

The rearrangement uses TRBV4-2 and TRBJ2-5, with 11 bases lining up with TRBD2. J lost 2 bases, V lost 0 bases, and 5 bases had no gene match. The CDR3 extends over 17 amino acids. From germline, CDR1 is LGHNA and CDR2 YNFKEQ. The CDR3 nucleotides read TGTGCCAGCAGCCAAGATCAGGGGACTAGCGGACAAGAGACCCAGTACTTC. Its protein product is CASSQDQGTSGQETQYF.

J is TRBJ2-7 and V is TRBV28; D gene unclear. The CDR3 has 11 residues. V was trimmed by 5 bases and J by 6 bases, leaving 8 bases between them. Germline-derived CDR1 and CDR2 are MDHEN and SYDVKM. The DNA for the CDR3 is TGTGCCAGCAGTGTCTACGGCGAGCAGTACTTC. As protein: CASSVYGEQYF.

J is TRBJ2-1 and V is TRBV19; TRBD2 agrees at 8 bases. The V and J ends lost 3 bases and 6 bases, in that order; junction bases with no gene match: 4. The CDR3 is made up of 14 amino acids. The germline V gene encodes CDR1 LNHDA and CDR2 SQIVND (reference sequence). The CDR3 spells CASSMLTSGNEQFF. The CDR3 nucleotides read TGTGCCAGTAGTATGCTCACTAGCGGCAATGAGCAGTTCTTC.

V usage is TRBV5-1 and J usage is TRBJ2-3; the match to TRBD2 covers 10 bases. From germline, CDR1 is SGHRS and CDR2 YFSETQ. The CDR3 is 14 amino acids. V trimming: 7 bases; J trimming: 1 base; junction bases outside the gene matches: 3. CDR3 amino acids: CASHTSGGTDTQYF. The CDR3 bases are TGCGCCAGCCACACTAGCGGGGGCACAGATACGCAGTATTTT.